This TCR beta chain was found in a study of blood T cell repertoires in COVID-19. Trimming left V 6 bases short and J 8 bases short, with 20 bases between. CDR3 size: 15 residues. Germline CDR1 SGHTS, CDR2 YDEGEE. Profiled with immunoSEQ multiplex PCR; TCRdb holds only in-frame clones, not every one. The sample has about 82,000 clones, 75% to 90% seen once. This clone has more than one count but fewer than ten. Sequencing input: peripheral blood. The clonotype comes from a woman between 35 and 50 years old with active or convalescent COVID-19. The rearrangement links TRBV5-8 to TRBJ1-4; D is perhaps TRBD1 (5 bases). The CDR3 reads CASNRPTVRWEKLFF. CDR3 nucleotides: TGTGCCAGCAACCGCCCGACAGTCCGGTGGGAAAAACTGTTTTTT.